This T cell receptor (beta chain) was documented in a study of cytomegalovirus exposure and HLA in healthy donors. It was healthy bone marrow donors who served as donors. The PCR employed 60 Vbeta primers together with 13 Jbeta primers. Per the study methods: In a later analysis, the count reached some 88 million unique TCR beta chains, with approximately 10 million shared. Assay used: immunoSEQ multiplex PCR; TCRdb lists only in-frame clones, some missing. V and J calls and clone size are copied from that table; D and trimming were computed from the DNA. The data show about 160,000 clones, roughly 82% seen once. CDR1 and CDR2 from the germline V gene are MDHEN and SYDVKM. V shed 9 bases and J shed 3 bases, with 21 bases lying between them. There are 16 residues in the CDR3.

Sequenced material: PBMCs. This clonotype originated in a girl aged 5-17 years in good health and CMV-seropositive. The V call is TRBV28, the J call TRBJ1-3; a weak D match, TRBD1 (6 bases). The CDR3 DNA sequence: TGTGCCAGTTTTACGGGAACAGGGCGGATTGGAAACACCATATATTTT. Its translation is CASFTGTGRIGNTIYF.